These 14 T cell receptor beta chains were sequenced from one sample in a study of blood T cell repertoires in COVID-19. The method was immunoSEQ multiplex PCR; TCRdb's version includes in-frame clones alone and lacks a portion of them. The table records around 290,000 clones, more than 70% of them present only once. Sequencing was performed on PBMCs or T cells enriched from blood (not recorded which). The receptors shown here come from a woman aged 55-69 years in a cohort exposed to, infected with or recovered from COVID-19 (not recorded which).

The chain joins TRBV7-8 to TRBJ2-3, with D perhaps matching TRBD2 (5 bases). Germline lookup yields CDR1 SGHVS and CDR2 FQNEAQ. This CDR3 comprises 15 residues. The V gene lost 5 bases and the J gene lost 2 bases, with 14 bases spanning the gap. CDR3 amino acids: CASSPWERPTDTQYF. CDR3 nucleotide sequence: TGTGCCAGCAGCCCATGGGAGCGGCCCACAGATACGCAGTATTTT.

V gene TRBV18 combines with J gene TRBJ1-4, with 10 bases matching TRBD1. Trimming cost V 3 bases and J 8 bases; bases outside gene matches: 3. Per the germline V gene, CDR1 is KGHSH and CDR2 is LQKENI. This CDR3 spans 14 amino acids. This CDR3 reads CASSPGTGEEKLFF. CDR3 DNA sequence: TGTGCCAGCTCACCTGGGACAGGGGAGGAAAAACTGTTTTTT. Supplemented by reference TRBV18 and TRBJ1-4, the full variable domain reads NAGVMQNPRHLVRRRGQEARLRCSPMKGHSHVYWYRQLPEEGLKFMVYLQKENIIDESGMPKERFSAEFPKEGPSILRIQQVVRGDSAAYFCASSPGTGEEKLFFGSGTQLSVL.

The chain employs TRBV9 and TRBJ2-3, with 12 bases that match TRBD1. The CDR3 loop spans 17 amino acids. The V gene end was trimmed by 0 bases and the J gene end by 3 bases; junction bases not matched to a gene: 5. Germline values: CDR1 SGDLS, CDR2 YYNGEE. The CDR3 coding sequence is TGTGCCAGCAGCGTAGTATCGGGACAGGGGGCGACAGATACGCAGTATTTT. Translating it yields CASSVVSGQGATDTQYF.

The chain couples TRBV28 to TRBJ2-2; TRBD1 matches at 7 bases. The V gene's germline CDR1 is MDHEN and CDR2 SYDVKM. Unmatched junction bases numbered 4, after V lost 3 bases and J lost 3 bases. The CDR3 runs to 15 residues. The chain's CDR3 is CASSFLDRDTGELFF. CDR3 DNA sequence: TGTGCCAGCAGTTTTCTCGACAGGGACACCGGGGAGCTGTTTTTT. The variable domain in full, with the rest retrieved from reference TRBV28 and TRBJ2-2, is DVKVTQSSRYLVKRTGEKVFLECVQDMDHENMFWYRQDPGLGLRLIYFSYDVKMKEKGDIPEGYSVSREKKERFSLILESASTNQTSMYLCASSFLDRDTGELFFGEGSRLTVL.

V and J are TRBV7-2 and TRBJ1-2; 9 bases map to TRBD1. Germline V gene lookup returns CDR1 SGHTA and CDR2 FQGNSA. The CDR3 is 13 residues long. The V and J ends lost 3 bases and 8 bases, in that order; junction bases with no gene match: 4. Here the CDR3 DNA reads TGTGCCAGCAGCTTCCTACAGGGGGCAGGCTACACCTTC. It is translated as CASSFLQGAGYTF.

The chain joins TRBV5-4 to TRBJ2-7, with D tentatively TRBD2 (6 bases). V lost 2 bases, J lost 1 base, and 13 bases lay in between. Looked up from germline, CDR1 is SGHNT and CDR2 is YYREEE (reference sequence). This CDR3 spans 15 amino acids. This CDR3 reads CASSFGGMHSYEQYF. As DNA, the CDR3 is TGTGCCAGCAGCTTTGGCGGGATGCATTCCTACGAGCAGTACTTC.

This chain links TRBV28 with TRBJ2-7, with a possible D match to TRBD2 (5 bases). V was pared by 4 bases and J by 0 bases, with 22 bases between. Germline V CDR1 and CDR2: MDHEN, SYDVKM. This CDR3 spans 18 amino acids. The CDR3 nucleotides read TGTGCCAGCAGTTCCGGGGATGTCTACACATCGAGCTCCTACGAGCAGTACTTC. Translating gives CASSSGDVYTSSSYEQYF. Drawing the rest from reference TRBV28 and TRBJ2-7, the complete variable domain is DVKVTQSSRYLVKRTGEKVFLECVQDMDHENMFWYRQDPGLGLRLIYFSYDVKMKEKGDIPEGYSVSREKKERFSLILESASTNQTSMYLCASSSGDVYTSSSYEQYFGPGTRLTVT.

This chain links TRBV28 with TRBJ1-1, with 7 bases lining up with TRBD1. This CDR3 spans 16 amino acids. Looked up from germline, CDR1 is MDHEN and CDR2 is SYDVKM. V shed 3 bases and J 0 bases; nucleotides not matched to a gene: 7. Written as DNA, the CDR3 is TGTGCCAGCAGTTTGGGGGTGACAGGGCTGAACACTGAAGCTTTCTTT. Translating it yields CASSLGVTGLNTEAFF.

CDR3 DNA sequence: TGTGCCAGCAGAGGTTCCGGGACTAGCGGGATTGGTGAGCAGTTCTTC. This sequence encodes CASRGSGTSGIGEQFF. V is TRBV5-4 and J is TRBJ2-1; 13 bases fit TRBD2. The V gene end was trimmed by 5 bases and the J gene end by 9 bases; junction bases not matched to a gene: 11. The CDR3 sequence is 16 residues long. Germline CDR1 reads SGHNT; CDR2 reads YYREEE (reference sequence).

This clone was found a few times. The gene calls are TRBV6-5 and TRBJ1-6; the D is unclear. The V gene's germline CDR1 is MNHEY and CDR2 SVGAGI. The V and J ends lost 2 bases and 4 bases respectively, with 6 bases between them. The CDR3 consists of 14 residues. The CDR3 nucleotides are TGTGCCAGCAGTTACGGCCAGTATAATTCACCCCTCCACTTT. Protein: CASSYGQYNSPLHF.

The V and J genes are TRBV19 and TRBJ1-3; D uncertain. Trimming took off 3 bases at V and 0 bases at J, with 12 bases between the two ends. CDR1 and CDR2 (germline): LNHDA, SQIVND (reference sequence). CDR3 length: 16 amino acids. The CDR3 DNA is TGTGCCAGTAGTATGCAACTGTTGAACTCTGGAAACACCATATATTTT. It is translated as CASSMQLLNSGNTIYF.

The chain carries TRBV3-1 (or the pseudogene TRBV3-2) and TRBJ1-5, with D possibly matching TRBD1 (5 bases). The CDR3 is made up of 14 amino acids. The germline V gene has CDR1 LGHDT and CDR2 YNNKEL (reference sequence). The V gene lost 1 base and the J gene lost 3 bases, with 7 bases spanning the gap. The CDR3 nucleotides read TGTGCCAGCAGCCAAGCAGGGTTCAATCAGCCCCAGCATTTT. It is translated as CASSQAGFNQPQHF.

The chain links TRBV5-1 to TRBJ2-7, with 8 bases fitting TRBD1. Germline loops: CDR1 SGHRS, CDR2 YFSETQ. The CDR3 runs 13 residues. V lost 7 bases and J lost 4; bases outside the gene matches: 7. In DNA form, the CDR3 reads TGCGCCAGCGCGACAGGGGCGGAATACGAGCAGTACTTC. This gives the protein CASATGAEYEQYF.

The V gene is TRBV5-1, the J gene TRBJ2-3; 7 bases line up with TRBD1. This CDR3 comprises 15 residues. Germline CDR1 SGHRS, CDR2 YFSETQ. J was trimmed by 1 base and V by 4 bases; bases with no gene match: 6. CDR3 nucleotides: TGCGCCAGCAGCCCCCGGGACAGAGGCACAGATACGCAGTATTTT. The encoded protein is CASSPRDRGTDTQYF.